This T cell receptor beta chain was sequenced for a study of blood T cell repertoires in COVID-19. Study in general: From T cells, B-cell-depleted T cells, or PBMCs came the material, which was cDNA or gDNA.

The length of the CDR3 is 14 residues. The germline CDR1 and CDR2 sequences are SGDLS and YYNGEE. V lost 0 bases, J lost 7 bases, and 8 bases lay in between. Original processing methods: Estimates of nucleated cell counts were drawn from the amplification of reference gene primers. The data were produced by immunoSEQ multiplex PCR, yet TCRdb's version contains in-frame clones alone and is incomplete. From that table come the V and J calls and clone size; the DNA was used to work out D and trimming. The sample yields about 130,000 clones, about four fifths seen once. Sequencing input: peripheral blood. The chain employs TRBV9 and TRBJ1-6; no definite D call. This clonotype was obtained from a woman aged 45 to 65 with acute or convalescent COVID-19. The CDR3 nucleotides are TGTGCCAGCAGCGTAGGGCAGTTAAATTCACCCCTCCACTTT. Translation: CASSVGQLNSPLHF.